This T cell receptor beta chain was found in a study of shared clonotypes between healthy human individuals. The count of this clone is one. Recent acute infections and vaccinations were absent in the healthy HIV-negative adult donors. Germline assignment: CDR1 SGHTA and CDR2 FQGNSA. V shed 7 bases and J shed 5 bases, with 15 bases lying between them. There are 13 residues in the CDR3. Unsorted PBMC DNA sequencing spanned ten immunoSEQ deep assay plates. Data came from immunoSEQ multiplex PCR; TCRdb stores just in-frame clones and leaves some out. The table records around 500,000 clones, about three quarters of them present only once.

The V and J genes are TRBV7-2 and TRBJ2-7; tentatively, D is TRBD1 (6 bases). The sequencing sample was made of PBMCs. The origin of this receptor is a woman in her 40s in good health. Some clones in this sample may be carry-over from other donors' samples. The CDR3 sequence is CASTRVGADEQYF. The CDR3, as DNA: TGTGCCAGCACCAGAGTGGGGGCAGACGAGCAGTACTTC.